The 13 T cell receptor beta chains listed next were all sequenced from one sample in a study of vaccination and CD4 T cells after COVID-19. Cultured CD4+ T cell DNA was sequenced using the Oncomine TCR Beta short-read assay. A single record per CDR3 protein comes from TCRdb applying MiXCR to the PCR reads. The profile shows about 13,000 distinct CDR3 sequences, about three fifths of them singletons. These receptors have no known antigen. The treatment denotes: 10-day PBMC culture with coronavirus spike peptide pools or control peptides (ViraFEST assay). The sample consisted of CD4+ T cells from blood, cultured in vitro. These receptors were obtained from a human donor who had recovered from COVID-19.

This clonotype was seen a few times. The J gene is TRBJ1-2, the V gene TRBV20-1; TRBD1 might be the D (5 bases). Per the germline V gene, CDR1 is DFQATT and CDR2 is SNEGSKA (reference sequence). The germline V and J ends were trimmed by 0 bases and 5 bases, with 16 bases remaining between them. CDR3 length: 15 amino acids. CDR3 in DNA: TGCAGTGCTAGAGATGGTAGCAGGGAGTGGTATGGCTACACCTTC. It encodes CSARDGSREWYGYTF.

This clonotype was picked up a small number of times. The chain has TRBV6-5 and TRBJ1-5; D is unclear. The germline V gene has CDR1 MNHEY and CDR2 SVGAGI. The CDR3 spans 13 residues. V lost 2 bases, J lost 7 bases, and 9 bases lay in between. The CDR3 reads CASSYAGYQPQHF. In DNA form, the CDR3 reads TGTGCCAGCAGTTACGCGGGGTACCAGCCCCAGCATTTT.

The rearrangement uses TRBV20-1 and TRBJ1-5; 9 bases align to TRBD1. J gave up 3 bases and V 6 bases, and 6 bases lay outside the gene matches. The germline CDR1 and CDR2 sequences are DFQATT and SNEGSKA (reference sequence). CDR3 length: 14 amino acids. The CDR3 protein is CSARDRETNQPQHF. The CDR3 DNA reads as TGCAGTGCGCGGGACAGGGAAACCAATCAGCCCCAGCATTTT.

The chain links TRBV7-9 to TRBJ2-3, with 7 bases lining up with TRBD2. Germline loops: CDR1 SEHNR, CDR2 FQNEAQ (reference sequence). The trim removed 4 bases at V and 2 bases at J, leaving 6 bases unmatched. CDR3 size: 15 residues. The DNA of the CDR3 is TGTGCCAGCAGCTCCTCGGCGGGGGTCACAGATACGCAGTATTTT. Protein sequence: CASSSSAGVTDTQYF.

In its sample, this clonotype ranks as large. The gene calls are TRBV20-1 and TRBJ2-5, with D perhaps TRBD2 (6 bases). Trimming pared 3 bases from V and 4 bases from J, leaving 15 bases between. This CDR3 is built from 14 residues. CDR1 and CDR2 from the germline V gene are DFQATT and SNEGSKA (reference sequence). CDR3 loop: CSARASEFRETQYF. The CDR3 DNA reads TGCAGTGCTAGGGCTAGCGAGTTTCGAGAGACCCAGTACTTC.

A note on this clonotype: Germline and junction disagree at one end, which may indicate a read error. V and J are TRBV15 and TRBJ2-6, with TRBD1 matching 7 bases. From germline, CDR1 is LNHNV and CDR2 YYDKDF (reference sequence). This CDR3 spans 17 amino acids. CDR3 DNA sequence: TGTGCCACCAGCAGAGGAGGGGGCCCCTCTGGGGCCAATGTCCTGACTTTC. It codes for CATSRGGGPSGANVLTF.

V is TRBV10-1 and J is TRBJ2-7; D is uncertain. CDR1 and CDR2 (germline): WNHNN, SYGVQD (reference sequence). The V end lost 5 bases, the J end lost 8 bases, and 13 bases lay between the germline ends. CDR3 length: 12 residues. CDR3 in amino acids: CASSLNQEKQYF. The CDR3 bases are TGCGCCAGCAGTCTTAATCAGGAAAAGCAGTACTTC.

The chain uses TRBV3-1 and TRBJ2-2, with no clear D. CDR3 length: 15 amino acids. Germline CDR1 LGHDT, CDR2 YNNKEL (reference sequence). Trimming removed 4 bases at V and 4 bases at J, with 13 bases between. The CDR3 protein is CASSPRRALTGELFF. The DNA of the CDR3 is TGTGCCAGCAGCCCCCGCCGTGCCCTCACCGGGGAGCTGTTTTTT. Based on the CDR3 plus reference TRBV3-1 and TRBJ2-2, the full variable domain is DTAVSQTPKYLVTQMGNDKSIKCEQNLGHDTMYWYKQDSKKFLKIMFSYNNKELIINETVPNRFSPKSPDKAHLNLHINSLELGDSAVYFCASSPRRALTGELFFGEGSRLTVL.

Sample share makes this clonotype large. The CDR3 here is CASSSLDRGENQPQHF. The CDR3 nucleotides are TGTGCCAGCAGTTCCCTAGACAGGGGAGAAAATCAGCCCCAGCATTTT. This rearrangement joins TRBV28 to TRBJ1-5, with 8 bases fitting TRBD1. This CDR3 has 16 residues. Germline CDR1 MDHEN, CDR2 SYDVKM. J was trimmed by 4 bases and V by 4 bases; bases with no gene match: 9.

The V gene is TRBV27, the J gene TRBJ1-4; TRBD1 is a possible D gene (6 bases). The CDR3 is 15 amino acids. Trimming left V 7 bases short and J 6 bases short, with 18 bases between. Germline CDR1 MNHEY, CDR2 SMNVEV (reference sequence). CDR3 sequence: CASKGEGSQHEKLFF. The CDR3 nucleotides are TGTGCCAGCAAGGGGGAGGGCTCGCAGCATGAAAAACTGTTTTTT.

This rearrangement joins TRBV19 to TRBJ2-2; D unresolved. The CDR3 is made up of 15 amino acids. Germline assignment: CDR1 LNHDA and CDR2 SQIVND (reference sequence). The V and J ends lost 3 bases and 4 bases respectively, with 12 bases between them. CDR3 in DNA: TGTGCCAGTAGTATTGCAGGTGTACTCACCGGGGAGCTGTTTTTT. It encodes CASSIAGVLTGELFF.

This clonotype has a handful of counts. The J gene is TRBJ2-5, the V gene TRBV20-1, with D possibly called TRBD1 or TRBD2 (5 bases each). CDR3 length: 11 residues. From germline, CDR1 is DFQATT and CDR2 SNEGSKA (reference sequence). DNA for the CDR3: TGCGGGGGAGTTCGTTCAGAGACCCAGTACTTC. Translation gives CGGVRSETQYF.

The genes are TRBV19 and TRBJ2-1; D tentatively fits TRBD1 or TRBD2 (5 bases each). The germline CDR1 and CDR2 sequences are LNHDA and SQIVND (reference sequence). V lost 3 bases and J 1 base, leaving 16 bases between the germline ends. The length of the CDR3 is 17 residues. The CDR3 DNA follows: TGTGCCAGTAGTATGAGGGGACCGTCTCTTTCCTACAATGAGCAGTTCTTC. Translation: CASSMRGPSLSYNEQFF.